The 2 T cell receptor beta chains in this list originate from one sample, sequenced in a study of T cell responses to AZD1222 COVID-19 vaccine. Sequencing was performed with immunoSEQ multiplex PCR; in TCRdb, only in-frame clones are kept and a portion is missing. Of 140,000 to 150,000 clones in the sample, about 90% are singletons; the top ten hold about 3%. The sample was peripheral blood, taken on day 0 of MenACWY control vaccination. All receptors derive from an adult in good health.

This clone was seen more than once but under ten times. The chain employs TRBV7-9 and TRBJ2-1; perhaps TRBD1 as D (5 bases). CDR1 and CDR2 from the germline V gene are SEHNR and FQNEAQ (reference sequence). The CDR3 sequence is 12 residues long. V was shortened by 1 base and J by 11 bases, with 9 bases between the two germline ends. The CDR3 DNA reads as TGTGCCAGCAGCTTAGAGGACACCAAGCAGTTCTTC. Encoded protein: CASSLEDTKQFF.

The gene calls are TRBV15 and TRBJ2-3, with D unclear. The germline V gene has CDR1 LNHNV and CDR2 YYDKDF (reference sequence). Trimming removed 0 bases at V and 5 bases at J, with 6 bases between. The CDR3 spans 13 residues. CDR3 sequence (DNA): TGTGCCACCAGCAGAGATCTCGGAGATACGCAGTATTTT. Amino acid sequence: CATSRDLGDTQYF.